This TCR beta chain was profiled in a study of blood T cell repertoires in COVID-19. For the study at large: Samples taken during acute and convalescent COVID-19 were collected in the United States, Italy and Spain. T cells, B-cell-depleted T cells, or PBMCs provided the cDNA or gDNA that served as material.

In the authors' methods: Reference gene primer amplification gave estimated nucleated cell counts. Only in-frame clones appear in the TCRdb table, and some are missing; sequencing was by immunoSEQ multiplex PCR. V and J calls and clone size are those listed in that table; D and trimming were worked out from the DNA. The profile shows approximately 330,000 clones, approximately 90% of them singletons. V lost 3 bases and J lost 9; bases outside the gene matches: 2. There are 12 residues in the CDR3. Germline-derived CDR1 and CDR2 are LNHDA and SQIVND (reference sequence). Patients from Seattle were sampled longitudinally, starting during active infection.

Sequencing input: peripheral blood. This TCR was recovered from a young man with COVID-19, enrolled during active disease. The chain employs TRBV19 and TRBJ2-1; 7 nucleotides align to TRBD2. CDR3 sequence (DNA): TGTGCCAGTAGTATGGGGGGGGGTGAGCAGTTCTTC. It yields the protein CASSMGGGEQFF.